A single sample gave rise to the 18 T cell receptor beta chains below, sequenced in a study of cytomegalovirus exposure and HLA in healthy donors. With 60 Vbeta and 13 Jbeta primers, the PCR was carried out. Some clones are missing from TCRdb's copy, which holds only in-frame ones; the method was immunoSEQ multiplex PCR. The sample yields nearly 70,000 clones, around 74% seen once. Sequencing was performed on PBMCs. Every receptor here comes from a woman aged 55-70 years in good health and CMV-seropositive.

The chain is built from TRBV19 and TRBJ2-7; 12 nucleotides align to TRBD2. This CDR3 spans 15 amino acids. Germline assignment: CDR1 LNHDA and CDR2 SQIVND (reference sequence). V was clipped by 3 bases and J by 2 bases; unmatched bases: 2. The CDR3 spells CASSILAGGPYEQYF. The CDR3, as DNA: TGTGCCAGTAGTATCCTAGCGGGAGGGCCCTACGAGCAGTACTTC.

The chain combines TRBV6-5 with TRBJ2-4, with D possibly matching TRBD1 (6 bases). The germline gives CDR1 MNHEY, CDR2 SVGAGI. The CDR3 has 15 residues. Trimming took off 0 bases at V and 8 bases at J, with 14 bases between the two ends. CDR3 nucleotide sequence: TGTGCCAGCAGTTACTCGAAGGCAGGGGTGGACATTCAGTACTTC. It yields the protein CASSYSKAGVDIQYF.

This clone was seen more than once but under ten times. V gene TRBV2 combines with J gene TRBJ2-7, with a tentative D call TRBD1 (6 bases). V dropped 6 bases and J dropped 3 bases, with 18 bases sitting between them. There are 15 residues in the CDR3. CDR1 is SNHLY and CDR2 is FYNNEI in the germline V gene. The DNA of the CDR3 is TGTGCCAGCAGCCACCCGGGGACATGGGGCTACGAGCAGTACTTC. Translating gives CASSHPGTWGYEQYF.

V gene TRBV9 combines with J gene TRBJ2-1, with D possibly TRBD2 on 5 matching bases. The V and J ends lost 4 bases and 9 bases respectively, with 17 bases between them. Per germline, CDR1 SGDLS and CDR2 YYNGEE. The CDR3 runs 14 residues. CDR3 region: CASSTTLGLGEQFF. The CDR3 DNA sequence: TGTGCCAGCAGCACAACCCTAGGACTCGGTGAGCAGTTCTTC.

The chain links TRBV19 to TRBJ1-1; TRBD1 matches 8 bases. Unmatched junction bases numbered 8, after V lost 6 bases and J lost 2 bases. Looked up from germline, CDR1 is LNHDA and CDR2 is SQIVND (reference sequence). The CDR3 sequence is 15 residues long. Written as DNA, the CDR3 is TGTGCCAGTAGAAATAGACAGGGGCAAAACACTGAAGCTTTCTTT. Protein sequence: CASRNRQGQNTEAFF.

The CDR3 nucleotides are TGTGCCAGCAGCCCTGACAGGAAGAACACTGAAGCTTTCTTT. Translating gives CASSPDRKNTEAFF. This chain uses TRBV7-9 with TRBJ1-1, with D possibly matching TRBD1 (6 bases). This CDR3 spans 14 amino acids. CDR1 and CDR2 from the germline V gene are SEHNR and FQNEAQ (reference sequence). V lost 5 bases to trimming and J lost 1 base, with 11 bases between them.

The V gene is TRBV27, the J gene TRBJ2-5; 7 nucleotides align to TRBD1. CDR1 MNHEY and CDR2 SMNVEV come from the germline V gene (reference sequence). The junction had 2 bases not matched to a gene; V was cut back by 2 bases and J by 5 bases. The CDR3 contains 13 residues. In DNA, the CDR3 is TGTGCCAGCAGTTTAAGGGGGCACGAGACCCAGTACTTC. Its protein is CASSLRGHETQYF.

The rearrangement links TRBV7-2 to TRBJ1-2; D uncertain. The ends were cut back, 5 bases at V and 7 bases at J, with 11 bases in the middle. The CDR3 length is 12 residues. Germline assignment: CDR1 SGHTA and CDR2 FQGNSA. The CDR3 coding sequence is TGTGCCAGCAGCCCGGCGGTGTTTGGCTACACCTTC. It yields the protein CASSPAVFGYTF.

This chain links TRBV5-6 with TRBJ1-1, with TRBD1 identical over 9 bases. V was pared by 2 bases and J by 4 bases, with 6 bases of the junction left unmatched. There are 15 residues in the CDR3. The V gene's germline CDR1 is SGHDT and CDR2 YYEEEE. CDR3 residues: CASSFYGTGFTEAFF. The CDR3 coding sequence is TGTGCCAGCAGCTTCTACGGGACAGGGTTCACTGAAGCTTTCTTT.

The genes are TRBV19 and TRBJ1-1, with no clear D. Germline V gives CDR1 LNHDA, CDR2 SQIVND (reference sequence). The CDR3 consists of 13 residues. The V and J ends lost 3 bases and 3 bases respectively, with 8 bases between them. CDR3: CASSIRQDTEAFF. The DNA of the CDR3 is TGTGCCAGTAGTATCCGGCAGGACACTGAAGCTTTCTTT.

This clone was seen only a few times. V and J are TRBV2 and TRBJ1-1, with 11 bases lining up with TRBD1. Germline V CDR1 and CDR2: SNHLY, FYNNEI. Trimming cost V 6 bases and J 5 bases; bases outside gene matches: 5. CDR3 length: 14 amino acids. CDR3 nucleotides: TGTGCCAGCAGCGCCGGGACAGGGGGAACTGAAGCTTTCTTT. Encoded protein: CASSAGTGGTEAFF. The whole variable domain, filled in from reference TRBV2 and TRBJ1-1, reads EPEVTQTPSHQVTQMGQEVILRCVPISNHLYFYWYRQILGQKVEFLVSFYNNEISEKSEIFDDQFSVERPDGSNFTLKIRSTKLEDSAMYFCASSAGTGGTEAFFGQGTRLTVV.

The chain has TRBV29-1 and TRBJ2-5; perhaps TRBD1 as D (5 bases). The CDR3 totals 13 residues. Germline assignment: CDR1 SQVTM and CDR2 ANQGSEA. V lost 4 bases and J 5 bases, leaving 14 bases between the germline ends. Here the CDR3 reads CSVAGQGGETQYF. CDR3 coding DNA: TGCAGCGTTGCCGGGCAGGGCGGTGAGACCCAGTACTTC.

This clone has more than one count but fewer than ten. The rearrangement links TRBV27 to TRBJ2-1; the D is unclear. V gave up 5 bases and J gave up 3 bases, with 8 bases separating them. CDR1 MNHEY and CDR2 SMNVEV come from the germline V gene (reference sequence). The CDR3 covers 13 residues. CDR3 DNA: TGTGCCAGCAGTCAGACTCTCTACAATGAGCAGTTCTTC. Amino acid sequence: CASSQTLYNEQFF.

The V call is TRBV9, the J call TRBJ1-2; D is possibly TRBD1 (6 bases). The CDR3 is 14 residues long. The ends were cut back, 3 bases at V and 5 bases at J, with 14 bases in the middle. The germline gives CDR1 SGDLS, CDR2 YYNGEE. The CDR3 nucleotides are TGTGCCAGCAGCGCAAAGAGGACAGCTTATGGCTACACCTTC. Translated: CASSAKRTAYGYTF.

The chain combines TRBV5-6 with TRBJ1-2; 7 bases fit TRBD1. The length of the CDR3 is 13 residues. V lost 3 bases, J lost 4 bases, and 3 bases stayed unmatched. Germline lookup yields CDR1 SGHDT and CDR2 YYEEEE. In nucleotides, the CDR3 is TGTGCCAGCAGCTCCTGGACAGGCTATGGCTACACCTTC. Translated, it gives CASSSWTGYGYTF.

The V gene is TRBV14, the J gene TRBJ2-1; TRBD2 might be the D (6 bases). CDR3 size: 13 residues. The V gene lost 5 bases and the J gene lost 5 bases, with 10 bases spanning the gap. Germline lookup yields CDR1 SGHDN and CDR2 FVKESK. CDR3 in DNA: TGTGCCAGCAGCGCCCGGGAGAACAATGAGCAGTTCTTC. This codes for CASSARENNEQFF. The full variable domain, in which reference TRBV14 and TRBJ2-1 provide the parts outside the CDR3, is EAGVTQFPSHSVIEKGQTVTLRCDPISGHDNLYWYRRVMGKEIKFLLHFVKESKQDESGMPNNRFLAERTGGTYSTLKVQPAELEDSGVYFCASSARENNEQFFGPGTRLTVL.

CDR3 in amino acids: CASSARESGNTIYF. The CDR3 DNA sequence: TGTGCCAGCAGTGCAAGGGAGTCTGGAAACACCATATATTTT. The chain couples TRBV6-1 to TRBJ1-3; D is uncertain. V lost 4 bases, J lost 1 base, and 8 bases lay in between. Germline CDR1 is MNHNS and CDR2 is SASEGT. The CDR3 spans 14 residues.

The CDR3 nucleotides read TGTGCCACCAGCAGGACCGACTTAGTCAAGCAAAAACTGTTTTTT. Translating gives CATSRTDLVKQKLFF. This chain uses TRBV15 with TRBJ1-4; no definite D call. Germline V lookup: CDR1 LNHNV, CDR2 YYDKDF (reference sequence). The CDR3 covers 15 residues. Trimming cost V 3 bases and J 9 bases, with 17 bases left between them.